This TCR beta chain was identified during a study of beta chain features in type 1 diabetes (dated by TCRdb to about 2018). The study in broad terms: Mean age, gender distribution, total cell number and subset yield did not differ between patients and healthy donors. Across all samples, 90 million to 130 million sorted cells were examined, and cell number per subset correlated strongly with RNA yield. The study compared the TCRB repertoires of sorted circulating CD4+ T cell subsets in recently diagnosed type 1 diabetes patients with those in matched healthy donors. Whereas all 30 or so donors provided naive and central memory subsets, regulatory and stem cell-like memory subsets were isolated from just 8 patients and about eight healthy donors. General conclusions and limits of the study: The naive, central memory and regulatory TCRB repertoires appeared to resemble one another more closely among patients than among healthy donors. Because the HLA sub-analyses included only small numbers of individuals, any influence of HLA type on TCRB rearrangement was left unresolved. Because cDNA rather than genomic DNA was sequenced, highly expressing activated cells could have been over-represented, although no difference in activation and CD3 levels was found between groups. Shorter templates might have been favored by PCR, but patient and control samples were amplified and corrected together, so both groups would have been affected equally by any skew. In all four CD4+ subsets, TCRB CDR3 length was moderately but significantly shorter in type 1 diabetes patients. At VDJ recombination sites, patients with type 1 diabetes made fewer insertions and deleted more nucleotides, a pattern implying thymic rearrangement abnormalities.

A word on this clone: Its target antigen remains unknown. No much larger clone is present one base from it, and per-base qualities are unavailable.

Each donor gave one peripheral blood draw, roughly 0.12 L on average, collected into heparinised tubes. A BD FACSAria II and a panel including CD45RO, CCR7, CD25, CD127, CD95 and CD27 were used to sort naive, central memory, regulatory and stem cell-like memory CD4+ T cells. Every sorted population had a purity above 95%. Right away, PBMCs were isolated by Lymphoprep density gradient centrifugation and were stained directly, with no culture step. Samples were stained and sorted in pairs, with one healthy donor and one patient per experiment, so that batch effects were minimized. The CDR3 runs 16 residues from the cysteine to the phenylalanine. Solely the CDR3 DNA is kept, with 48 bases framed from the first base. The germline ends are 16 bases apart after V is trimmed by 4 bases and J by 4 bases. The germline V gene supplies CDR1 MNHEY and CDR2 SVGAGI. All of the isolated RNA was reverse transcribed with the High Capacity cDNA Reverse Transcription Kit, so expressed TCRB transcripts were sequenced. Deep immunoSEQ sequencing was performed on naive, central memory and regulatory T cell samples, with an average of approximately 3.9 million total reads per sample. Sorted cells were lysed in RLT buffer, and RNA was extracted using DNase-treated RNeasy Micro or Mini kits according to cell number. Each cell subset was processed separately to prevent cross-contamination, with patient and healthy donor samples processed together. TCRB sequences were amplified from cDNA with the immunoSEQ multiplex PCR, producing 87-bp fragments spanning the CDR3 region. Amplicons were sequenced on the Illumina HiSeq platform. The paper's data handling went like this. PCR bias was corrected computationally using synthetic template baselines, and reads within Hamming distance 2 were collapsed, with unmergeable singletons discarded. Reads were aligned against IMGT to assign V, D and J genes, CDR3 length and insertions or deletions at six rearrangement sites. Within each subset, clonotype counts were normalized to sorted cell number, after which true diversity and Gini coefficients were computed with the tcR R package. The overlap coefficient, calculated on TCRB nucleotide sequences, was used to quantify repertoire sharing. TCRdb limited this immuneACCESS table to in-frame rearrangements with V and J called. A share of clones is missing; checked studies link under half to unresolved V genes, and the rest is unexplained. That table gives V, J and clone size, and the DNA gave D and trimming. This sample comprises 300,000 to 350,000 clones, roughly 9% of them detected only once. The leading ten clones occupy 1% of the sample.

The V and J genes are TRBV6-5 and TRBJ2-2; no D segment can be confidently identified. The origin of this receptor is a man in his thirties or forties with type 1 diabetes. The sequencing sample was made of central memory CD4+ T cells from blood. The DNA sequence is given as TGTGCCAGCAGTTCTCCGAGGCGGCGGAGCACCGGGGAGCTGTTTTTT. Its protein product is CASSSPRRRSTGELFF.